One and the same sample provided the 4 T cell receptor beta chains below, sequenced in a study of blood T cell repertoires in COVID-19. Measured with immunoSEQ multiplex PCR; TCRdb has only the in-frame clones, and not every one. The data contain around 250,000 clones, 80% to 90% of them singletons. Sequencing input: peripheral blood. The receptors originated from a woman in her 70s with COVID-19, enrolled during active disease.

The chain joins TRBV2 to TRBJ1-2, with a possible D match to TRBD1 (5 bases). V lost 4 bases, J lost 3 bases, and 9 bases lay in between. Germline loops: CDR1 SNHLY, CDR2 FYNNEI. The CDR3 runs 13 residues. The CDR3 spells CASSVTDYYGYTF. CDR3 coding DNA: TGTGCCAGCAGTGTGACAGATTACTATGGCTACACCTTC.

This clone was counted a few times. The CDR3 loop reads CASTRAGTGGDYTF. The CDR3 DNA is TGTGCCAGCACTAGGGCGGGGACCGGCGGGGACTACACCTTC. The V and J genes are TRBV6-5 and TRBJ1-2; a weak D match, TRBD1 (5 bases). CDR1 is MNHEY, CDR2 SVGAGI, per germline. CDR3 size: 14 residues. Trimming took 7 bases from V and 10 from J, leaving 22 bases between them.

This chain links TRBV6-5 with TRBJ1-5; TRBD1 agrees at 8 bases. The CDR3 has 13 amino acids. J was trimmed by 7 bases and V by 6 bases; bases with no gene match: 5. Germline V CDR1 and CDR2: MNHEY, SVGAGI. Here the CDR3 reads CASSDRGGQPQHF. The DNA of the CDR3 is TGTGCCAGCAGCGACAGGGGAGGACAGCCCCAGCATTTT.

The chain uses TRBV5-4 and TRBJ2-1; D possibly corresponds to TRBD2 (6 bases). Trimming took off 3 bases at V and 0 bases at J, with 10 bases between the two ends. CDR1 SGHNT and CDR2 YYREEE come from the germline V gene (reference sequence). There are 15 residues in the CDR3. The CDR3 region is CASSSDYSSYNEQFF. The DNA of the CDR3 is TGTGCCAGCAGCTCGGACTACAGCTCCTACAATGAGCAGTTCTTC.